This record covers a single T cell receptor beta chain. With 60 Vbeta and 13 Jbeta primers, the PCR was carried out. In the authors' workflow: A later analysis tallied about 80 million unique TCR beta chains, about 9.9 million of them shared. Sequenced by immunoSEQ multiplex PCR; TCRdb stores in-frame clones only, minus some. V, J and clone size are taken as reported in that table, and D and trimming were inferred from the DNA itself. The sample lists about 160,000 clones, roughly 76% occurring once. This entry comes from a study of cytomegalovirus exposure and HLA in healthy donors. Turning to the study itself: Most genotyped donors, approximately 77% of 350 to 500, had Caucasian-associated genetic ancestry.

What was sequenced was PBMCs. This clonotype was obtained from a woman in her 50s in good health and CMV-seronegative.

The CDR3 DNA sequence: TGTGCCAGCAGCGCAGGACTGAGCAATCAGCCCCAGCATTTT. This translates into CASSAGLSNQPQHF. The chain joins TRBV6-6 to TRBJ1-5; D remains ambiguous. The V end lost 6 bases, the J end lost 1 base, and 10 bases lay between the germline ends. CDR1 is MNHNY, CDR2 SVGAGI, per germline (reference sequence). CDR3 length: 14 residues.